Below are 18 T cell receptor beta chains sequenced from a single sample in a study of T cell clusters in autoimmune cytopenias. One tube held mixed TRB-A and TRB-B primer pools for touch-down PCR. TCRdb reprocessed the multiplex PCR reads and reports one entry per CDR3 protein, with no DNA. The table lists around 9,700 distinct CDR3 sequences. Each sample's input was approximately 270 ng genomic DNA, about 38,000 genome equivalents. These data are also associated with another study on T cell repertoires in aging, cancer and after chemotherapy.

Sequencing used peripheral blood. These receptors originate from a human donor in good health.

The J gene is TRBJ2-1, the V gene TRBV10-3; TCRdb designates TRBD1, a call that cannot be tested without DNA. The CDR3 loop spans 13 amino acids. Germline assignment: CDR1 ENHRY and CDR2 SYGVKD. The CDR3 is CAVRDSDPGEQFF.

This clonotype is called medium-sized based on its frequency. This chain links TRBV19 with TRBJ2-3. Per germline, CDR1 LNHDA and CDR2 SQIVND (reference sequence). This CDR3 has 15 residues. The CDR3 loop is CASSISPASTDTQYF.

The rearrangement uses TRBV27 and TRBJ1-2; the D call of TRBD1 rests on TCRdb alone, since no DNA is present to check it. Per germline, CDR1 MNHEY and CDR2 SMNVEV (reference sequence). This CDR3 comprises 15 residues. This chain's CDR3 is CASSLSARGDYGYTF.

The CDR3 here is CASSRGTGGSAFF. The chain carries TRBV6-5 and TRBJ1-1; the TCRdb call, TRBD1, lacks DNA for checking. Germline-derived CDR1 and CDR2 are MNHEY and SVGAGI. The CDR3 is 13 amino acids.

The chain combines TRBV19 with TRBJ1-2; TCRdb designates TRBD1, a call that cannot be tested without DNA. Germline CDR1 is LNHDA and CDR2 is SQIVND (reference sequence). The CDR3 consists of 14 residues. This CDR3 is CASSSGGLTSGYTF.

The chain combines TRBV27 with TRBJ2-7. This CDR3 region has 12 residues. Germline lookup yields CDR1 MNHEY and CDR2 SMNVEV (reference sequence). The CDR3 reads CASSLLGYEQYF.

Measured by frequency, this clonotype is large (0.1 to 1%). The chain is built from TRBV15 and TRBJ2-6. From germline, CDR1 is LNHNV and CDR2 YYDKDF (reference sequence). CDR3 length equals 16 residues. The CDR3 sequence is CATSRDEGSGANVLTF.

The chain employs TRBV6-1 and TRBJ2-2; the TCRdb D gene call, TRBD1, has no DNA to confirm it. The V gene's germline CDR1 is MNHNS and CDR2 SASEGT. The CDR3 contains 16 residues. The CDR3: CASRTGTGSNTGELFF.

The CDR3 region is CASSIARSDTDTQYF. The chain couples TRBV19 to TRBJ2-3. CDR3 length: 15 amino acids. Germline loops: CDR1 LNHDA, CDR2 SQIVND (reference sequence).

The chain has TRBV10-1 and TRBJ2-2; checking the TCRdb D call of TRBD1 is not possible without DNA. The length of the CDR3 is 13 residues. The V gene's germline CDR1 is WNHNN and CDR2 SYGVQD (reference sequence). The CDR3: CASSGGGTGELFF.

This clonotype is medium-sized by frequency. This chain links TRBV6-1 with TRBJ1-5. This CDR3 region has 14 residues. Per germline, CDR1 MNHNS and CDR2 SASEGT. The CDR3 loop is CASSEGSTVQPQHF.

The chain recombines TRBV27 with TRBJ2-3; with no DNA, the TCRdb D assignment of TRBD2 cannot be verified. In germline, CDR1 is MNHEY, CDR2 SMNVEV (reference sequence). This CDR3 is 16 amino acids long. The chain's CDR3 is CASSRSSGRSTDTQYF.

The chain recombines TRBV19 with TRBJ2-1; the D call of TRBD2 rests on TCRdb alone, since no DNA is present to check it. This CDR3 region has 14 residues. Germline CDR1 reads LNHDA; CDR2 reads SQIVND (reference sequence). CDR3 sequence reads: CASSIGAGAPQRFF.

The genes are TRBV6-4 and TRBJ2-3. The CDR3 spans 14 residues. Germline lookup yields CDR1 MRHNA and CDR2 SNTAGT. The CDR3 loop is CASSDSNSPDTQYF.

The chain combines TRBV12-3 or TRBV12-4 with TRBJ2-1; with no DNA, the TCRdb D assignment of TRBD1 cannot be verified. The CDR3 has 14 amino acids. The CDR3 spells CASSLRDSYNEQFF.

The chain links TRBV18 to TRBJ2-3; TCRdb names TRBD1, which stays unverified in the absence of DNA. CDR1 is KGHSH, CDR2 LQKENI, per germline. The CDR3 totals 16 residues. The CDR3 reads CASSPPKQGWTDTQYF.

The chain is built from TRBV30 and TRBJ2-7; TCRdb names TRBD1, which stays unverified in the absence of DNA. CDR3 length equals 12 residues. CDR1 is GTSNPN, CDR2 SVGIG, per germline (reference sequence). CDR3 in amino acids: CAGRDGSYEQYF.

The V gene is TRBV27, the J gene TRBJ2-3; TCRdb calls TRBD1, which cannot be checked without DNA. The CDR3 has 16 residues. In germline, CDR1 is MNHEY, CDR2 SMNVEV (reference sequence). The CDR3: CASSQGQGGPTDTQYF.